This T cell receptor beta chain was documented in a study of cytomegalovirus exposure and HLA in healthy donors. General study points: Solely CMV serostatus was available to characterize immune exposure. In a later analysis, donors in an Asian-associated ancestry cluster reportedly had fewer N-insertions in productive TCRs than the cohort mean.

PCR employed 60 Vbeta and 13 Jbeta primers. Using immunoSEQ multiplex PCR, the repertoire was profiled, and TCRdb retains in-frame clones only, with some absent. This table has under 200,000 clones, 75% to 90% appearing once. Of note for this clone: Its specificity is unknown.

Sequencing was performed on PBMCs. The clonotype was recovered from a male donor in good health and CMV-seropositive.

CDR3 sequence reads: CASSYRGYGYTF. CDR3 sequence (DNA): TGTGCCAGCAGTTACAGGGGCTATGGCTACACCTTC. The chain couples TRBV6-5 to TRBJ1-2; weak D call: TRBD1 (5 bases). With 2 bases removed from V and 4 bases from J, the gap between germline ends came to 5 bases. CDR3 size: 12 residues. Germline assignment: CDR1 MNHEY and CDR2 SVGAGI.